Listed here are 31 T cell receptor beta chains from one sample, sequenced in a study of cytomegalovirus exposure and HLA in healthy donors. The PCR had 60 Vbeta and 13 Jbeta primers. The protocol was immunoSEQ multiplex PCR, while the TCRdb copy is restricted to in-frame clones and leaves out a portion. This table holds about 120,000 clones, approximately 80% found once. Sequenced sample: PBMCs. These receptors were taken from a male donor in good health and CMV-seropositive.

V gene TRBV6-1 combines with J gene TRBJ2-7; 10 nucleotides line up with TRBD2. CDR1 is MNHNS and CDR2 is SASEGT in the germline V gene. This CDR3 contains 17 residues. V was pared by 0 bases and J by 4 bases, with 9 bases of the junction left unmatched. The CDR3 region is CASSEARGAGGDYEQYF. CDR3 coding DNA: TGTGCCAGCAGTGAAGCGCGCGGAGCGGGAGGGGATTACGAGCAGTACTTC.

This clone was found a few times. The V call is TRBV6-1, the J call TRBJ2-7, with unresolved D. CDR1 is MNHNS and CDR2 is SASEGT in the germline V gene. The CDR3 sequence is 15 residues long. With 9 bases removed from V and 4 bases from J, the gap between germline ends came to 22 bases. For the CDR3, the DNA is TGTGCCAGTTTTTTCAAGCAGAAGGCGGCATACGAGCAGTACTTC. It codes for CASFFKQKAAYEQYF.

The genes are TRBV5-4 and TRBJ2-1; D is unresolved. CDR3 length: 13 residues. V was clipped by 1 base and J by 4 bases, with 6 bases between them. Germline CDR1 is SGHNT and CDR2 is YYREEE (reference sequence). The CDR3 sequence is CASSLSQYNEQFF. DNA of the CDR3: TGTGCCAGCAGCTTGTCCCAGTACAATGAGCAGTTCTTC.

The chain employs TRBV10-3 and TRBJ1-1; 8 bases map to TRBD1. The germline CDR1 and CDR2 sequences are ENHRY and SYGVKD. This CDR3 has 12 residues. V lost 2 bases and J lost 13; bases outside the gene matches: 6. For the CDR3, the DNA is TGTGCCATCAGTGAGGACGGACAGGGTGGTTTCTTT. This gives the protein CAISEDGQGGFF.

The count of this clone is one. V usage is TRBV4-1 and J usage is TRBJ2-7, with 10 bases fitting TRBD2. Germline-derived CDR1 and CDR2 are MGHRA and YSYEKL. Losses at the gene ends were 0 bases for V and 5 bases for J; bases not matched to a gene: 13. The CDR3 totals 18 residues. CDR3 nucleotides: TGCGCCAGCAGCCAAGATGTGCCCTTTAGCGGGGGGTTCGACGAGCAGTACTTC. Translated: CASSQDVPFSGGFDEQYF.

The chain joins TRBV7-9 to TRBJ2-7; 7 nucleotides align to TRBD2. V lost 5 bases, J lost 2 bases, and 9 bases stayed unmatched. This CDR3 comprises 15 residues. The germline V gene has CDR1 SEHNR and CDR2 FQNEAQ (reference sequence). CDR3 nucleotide sequence: TGTGCCAGCAGCCCCCGGGGTGGGAGGGCCTACGAGCAGTACTTC. Translation gives CASSPRGGRAYEQYF.

This clone has just one count. This rearrangement joins TRBV18 to TRBJ2-2; 11 bases map to TRBD2. The germline gives CDR1 KGHSH, CDR2 LQKENI. The CDR3 is made up of 15 amino acids. Unmatched junction bases numbered 4, after V lost 6 bases and J lost 4 bases. This chain's CDR3 is CASSYGLAGTGELFF. The CDR3 DNA sequence: TGTGCCAGCTCGTATGGACTAGCGGGCACCGGGGAGCTGTTTTTT. Complete variable domain (other parts from reference TRBV18 and TRBJ2-2): NAGVMQNPRHLVRRRGQEARLRCSPMKGHSHVYWYRQLPEEGLKFMVYLQKENIIDESGMPKERFSAEFPKEGPSILRIQQVVRGDSAAYFCASSYGLAGTGELFFGEGSRLTVL.

This clone was observed a few times. The rearrangement joins TRBV7-9 to TRBJ2-6, with D perhaps TRBD1 (5 bases). Germline CDR1 is SEHNR and CDR2 is FQNEAQ (reference sequence). V shed 4 bases and J shed 1 base, with 11 bases lying between them. There are 16 residues in the CDR3. CDR3 coding DNA: TGTGCCAGCAGCTCAGTGACAGCGTCTGGGGCCAACGTCCTGACTTTC. Translation gives CASSSVTASGANVLTF.

This clone was counted between two and nine times. The genes are TRBV4-1 and TRBJ2-3; TRBD2 aligns across 10 bases. The CDR3 totals 17 residues. Germline loops: CDR1 MGHRA, CDR2 YSYEKL. V lost 2 bases to trimming and J lost 7 bases; unmatched junction nucleotides: 12. The CDR3 is CASSQLPLAGGTNTQYF. Here the CDR3 DNA reads TGCGCCAGCAGCCAATTGCCCTTAGCGGGAGGTACTAATACGCAGTATTTT.

The V and J genes are TRBV10-3 and TRBJ2-3, with D possibly matching TRBD1 (6 bases). CDR1 and CDR2 (germline): ENHRY, SYGVKD. Trimming cost V 2 bases and J 0 bases, with 6 bases left between them. The CDR3 is 14 residues long. The CDR3: CAISETGSTDTQYF. The CDR3 DNA reads TGTGCCATCAGTGAGACAGGGAGCACAGATACGCAGTATTTT.

The genes are TRBV15 and TRBJ2-6; weak D call: TRBD2 (6 bases). This CDR3 contains 17 residues. The germline gives CDR1 LNHNV, CDR2 YYDKDF (reference sequence). Trimming cost V 4 bases and J 2 bases, with 15 bases left between them. CDR3 amino acids: CATSKVEGTTGANVLTF. The CDR3 coding sequence is TGTGCCACCAGCAAGGTGGAGGGGACGACTGGGGCCAACGTCCTGACTTTC.

The V call is TRBV2, the J call TRBJ1-2, with D perhaps TRBD1 (5 bases). The CDR3 contains 13 residues. V shed 5 bases and J shed 7 bases, with 14 bases lying between them. Per the germline V gene, CDR1 is SNHLY and CDR2 is FYNNEI. CDR3 nucleotides: TGTGCCAGCAGTCCAAGGGGAGGGGTTGGCTACACCTTC. This sequence encodes CASSPRGGVGYTF.

This clone was observed a single time. The V gene is TRBV27, the J gene TRBJ1-1, with D tentatively TRBD1 (5 bases). The germline CDR1 and CDR2 sequences are MNHEY and SMNVEV (reference sequence). The CDR3 consists of 15 residues. V gave up 8 bases and J gave up 0 bases, with 16 bases separating them. CDR3 protein: CASQVREVMNTEAFF. The CDR3 DNA sequence: TGTGCCAGCCAGGTCAGGGAAGTCATGAACACTGAAGCTTTCTTT.

The chain joins TRBV5-1 to TRBJ2-3, with D possibly TRBD2 on 6 matching bases. Between the trimmed V and J ends, which lost 0 bases and 4 bases, there was a span of 9 bases. The CDR3 runs to 14 residues. Per germline, CDR1 SGHRS and CDR2 YFSETQ. CDR3 DNA sequence: TGCGCCAGCAGCTTGGACCGGAGGGCAGATACGCAGTATTTT. This sequence encodes CASSLDRRADTQYF.

The chain recombines TRBV5-1 with TRBJ1-5, with TRBD1 identical over 7 bases. CDR1 and CDR2 (germline): SGHRS, YFSETQ. V lost 4 bases, J lost 2 bases, and 6 bases stayed unmatched. The CDR3 runs 15 residues. The CDR3 is CASSPGGQGNQPQHF. The CDR3 coding sequence is TGCGCCAGCAGCCCAGGAGGACAGGGCAATCAGCCCCAGCATTTT.

The V and J genes are TRBV9 and TRBJ2-3, with 8 bases identical to TRBD2. The CDR3 totals 15 residues. CDR1 and CDR2 (germline): SGDLS, YYNGEE. Trimming at V came to 7 bases and at J to 2 bases, leaving 9 bases not matched to a gene. CDR3 sequence (DNA): TGTGCCAGCGGACCTGGCGGGAGGTCCACAGATACGCAGTATTTT. Its protein product is CASGPGGRSTDTQYF.

The chain joins TRBV5-4 to TRBJ2-1, with 9 bases lining up with TRBD2. Germline CDR1 is SGHNT and CDR2 is YYREEE (reference sequence). The CDR3 spans 16 residues. The V and J ends lost 2 bases and 0 bases, in that order; junction bases with no gene match: 3. The CDR3 loop reads CASSFILAGSYNEQFF. Here the CDR3 DNA reads TGTGCCAGCAGCTTTATACTAGCGGGCTCCTACAATGAGCAGTTCTTC. Filled out from reference TRBV5-4 and TRBJ2-1, the complete variable domain reads ETGVTQSPTHLIKTRGQQVTLRCSSQSGHNTVSWYQQALGQGPQFIFQYYREEENGRGNFPPRFSGLQFPNYSSELNVNALELDDSALYLCASSFILAGSYNEQFFGPGTRLTVL.

The chain carries TRBV10-3 and TRBJ2-3, with 8 bases that match TRBD2. Trimming at V came to 4 bases and at J to 2 bases, leaving 5 bases not matched to a gene. CDR1 and CDR2 (germline): ENHRY, SYGVKD. The CDR3 is 15 amino acids. The DNA for the CDR3 is TGTGCCATCAGTGGTGGGACTAGATTCACAGATACGCAGTATTTT. Encoded protein: CAISGGTRFTDTQYF.

Notes on this clone: One junction end does not reproduce the germline sequence, and a read error may be involved. The chain combines TRBV7-9 with TRBJ2-3, with D tentatively TRBD2 (6 bases). The CDR3 totals 16 residues. The V gene's germline CDR1 is SEHNR and CDR2 FQNEAQ (reference sequence). CDR3 nucleotide sequence: TGTTCCAGCAGCCCTTCGACAGCGGGTATCACAGATACGCAGTATTTT. Protein product: CSSSPSTAGITDTQYF.

The rearrangement joins TRBV25-1 to TRBJ2-3; the match to TRBD2 covers 8 bases. Germline V gives CDR1 MGHDK, CDR2 SYGVNS. V lost 6 bases, J lost 1 base, and 9 bases stayed unmatched. The CDR3 sequence is 16 residues long. The CDR3 protein is CASREAGGLRTDTQYF. In DNA, the CDR3 is TGTGCCAGCAGAGAGGCGGGGGGCTTGCGCACAGATACGCAGTATTTT.

This chain links TRBV15 with TRBJ1-5; D remains ambiguous. The germline gives CDR1 LNHNV, CDR2 YYDKDF (reference sequence). The CDR3 is made up of 14 amino acids. With 3 bases removed from V and 2 bases from J, the gap between germline ends came to 8 bases. CDR3 sequence (DNA): TGTGCCACCAGCAGGGGAGGAGGCAATCAGCCCCAGCATTTT. Translation: CATSRGGGNQPQHF. The full variable domain, in which reference TRBV15 and TRBJ1-5 provide the parts outside the CDR3, is DAMVIQNPRYQVTQFGKPVTLSCSQTLNHNVMYWYQQKSSQAPKLLFHYYDKDFNNEADTPDNFQSRRPNTSFCFLDIRSPGLGDTAMYLCATSRGGGNQPQHFGDGTRLSIL.

The chain employs TRBV6-1 and TRBJ1-1; D uncertain. Germline V gene sequence: CDR1 MNHNS, CDR2 SASEGT. V was shortened by 2 bases and J by 4 bases, with 5 bases between the two germline ends. CDR3 size: 12 residues. This chain's CDR3 is CASSESGTEAFF. CDR3 nucleotides: TGTGCCAGCAGTGAATCAGGCACTGAAGCTTTCTTT.

This chain links TRBV6-1 with TRBJ1-2, with TRBD1 as a possible D gene (5 bases). The CDR3 spans 12 residues. The germline V gene encodes CDR1 MNHNS and CDR2 SASEGT. V lost 8 bases, J lost 6 bases, and 13 bases lay in between. The CDR3 loop reads CASSRGVDGYTF. The CDR3 nucleotides read TGTGCCAGCTCACGGGGGGTGGATGGCTACACCTTC.

Only one count was recorded for this clone. V gene TRBV10-3 combines with J gene TRBJ1-4; perhaps TRBD1 as D (5 bases). With 3 bases removed from V and 0 bases from J, the gap between germline ends came to 11 bases. Germline V CDR1 and CDR2: ENHRY, SYGVKD. This CDR3 has 16 amino acids. The CDR3 region is CAISEATGATNEKLFF. The CDR3 nucleotides read TGTGCCATCAGTGAAGCCACAGGAGCAACTAATGAAAAACTGTTTTTT.

Only one count was recorded for this clone. The rearrangement links TRBV9 to TRBJ1-2, with 9 bases aligning to TRBD1. This CDR3 has 15 residues. With V trimmed by 4 bases and J by 3 bases, 7 bases remained unmatched. The germline V gene encodes CDR1 SGDLS and CDR2 YYNGEE. DNA of the CDR3: TGTGCCAGCAGCTCGGCAGGACAGGGGCACTATGGCTACACCTTC. Residues: CASSSAGQGHYGYTF.

CDR3 in amino acids: CASSWSTSGVGEQFF. CDR3 nucleotides: TGTGCCAGCAGTTGGTCGACTAGCGGGGTTGGTGAGCAGTTCTTC. V gene TRBV6-5 combines with J gene TRBJ2-1, with TRBD2 matching over 11 bases. Germline V lookup: CDR1 MNHEY, CDR2 SVGAGI. Losses at the gene ends were 4 bases for V and 9 bases for J; bases not matched to a gene: 8. The CDR3 sequence is 15 residues long.

This chain joins TRBV27 and TRBJ2-7; tentative D call: TRBD2 (5 bases). The germline V and J ends were trimmed by 0 bases and 0 bases, with 9 bases remaining between them. The CDR3 covers 15 residues. The V gene's germline CDR1 is MNHEY and CDR2 SMNVEV (reference sequence). The CDR3 protein is CASSLSRASSYEQYF. In DNA, the CDR3 is TGTGCCAGCAGTTTATCGCGGGCCAGCTCCTACGAGCAGTACTTC.

The chain joins TRBV5-1 to TRBJ1-2, with 10 positions matching TRBD1. Unmatched junction bases numbered 8, after V lost 4 bases and J lost 8 bases. There are 14 residues in the CDR3. Germline CDR1 SGHRS, CDR2 YFSETQ. The CDR3 DNA reads TGCGCCAGCAGCGGAGGACAGGGGGGGTACGGCTACACCTTC. This translates into CASSGGQGGYGYTF.

V gene TRBV7-2 combines with J gene TRBJ1-6; D not resolved. CDR1 SGHTA and CDR2 FQGNSA come from the germline V gene. This CDR3 comprises 14 residues. Trimming cost V 0 bases and J 12 bases, with 12 bases left between them. DNA of the CDR3: TGTGCCAGCAGCTTAGCTACCTTAGCTGGACCCCTCCACTTT. Protein: CASSLATLAGPLHF.

The chain carries TRBV19 and TRBJ2-1; 7 bases are shared with TRBD2. With V trimmed by 1 base and J by 6 bases, 6 bases remained unmatched. The CDR3 length is 15 residues. The V gene's germline CDR1 is LNHDA and CDR2 SQIVND (reference sequence). CDR3 residues: CASSIVKGGSNEQFF. As DNA, the CDR3 is TGTGCCAGTAGTATAGTGAAGGGCGGGAGCAATGAGCAGTTCTTC.

V is TRBV7-9 and J is TRBJ2-3; 10 bases fit TRBD2. Germline V lookup: CDR1 SEHNR, CDR2 FQNEAQ (reference sequence). V dropped 3 bases and J dropped 6; count of bases not matched to a gene: 6. The CDR3 consists of 15 residues. Written as DNA, the CDR3 is TGTGCCAGCAGCTTTCCTAGCGGGAGTGGGGATACGCAGTATTTT. The encoded protein is CASSFPSGSGDTQYF. Based on the CDR3 plus reference TRBV7-9 and TRBJ2-3, the full variable domain is DTGVSQNPRHKITKRGQNVTFRCDPISEHNRLYWYRQTLGQGPEFLTYFQNEAQLEKSRLLSDRFSAERPKGSFSTLEIQRTEQGDSAMYLCASSFPSGSGDTQYFGPGTRLTVL.